This entry lists 23 T cell receptor beta chains sequenced from one sample in a study of spatial heterogeneity in lung cancer. From the 5' RACE reads, TCRdb called clonotypes with MiXCR, one entry per CDR3 protein. The repertoire includes about 12,000 distinct CDR3 sequences, 6.2% of them detected once, and over 9% sits in the top ten. The time point was: sample taken at primary tumor resection. Unsorted tumor, nontumor lung tissue or cryopreserved PBMC supplied the whole RNA. The sample consisted of normal lung tissue next to the tumor, taken at surgery. These receptors originate from a male donor with early-stage non-small cell lung cancer.

In this sample, this clonotype turned up many times. This beta chain appears as a stray read in a library generated for alpha chains; its size is not informative. The chain uses TRBV28 and TRBJ1-2; D remains ambiguous. CDR3 length: 14 residues. Trimming took 4 bases from V and 1 from J, leaving 10 bases between them. The germline V gene has CDR1 MDHEN and CDR2 SYDVKM. The CDR3 sequence is CASSSGSINYGYTF. The CDR3 DNA reads TGTGCCAGCAGTTCTGGGTCCATTAACTATGGCTACACCTTC.

In its sample, this clonotype was seen many times. This beta chain came through as a stray read in a library set up for alpha chains, and its size says little. The chain has TRBV14 and TRBJ1-6; D might be TRBD1 (6 bases). Germline values: CDR1 SGHDN, CDR2 FVKESK. CDR3 length: 15 amino acids. The V and J ends lost 1 base and 9 bases respectively, with 13 bases between them. This CDR3 reads CASSQVTGASSPLHF. The CDR3 DNA is TGTGCCAGCAGCCAAGTAACGGGGGCGAGTTCACCCCTCCACTTT.

This clonotype has a count of ten or more. This beta chain is off target for a library built for alpha chains, so its abundance means little. The chain links TRBV7-6 to TRBJ2-2, with TRBD2 matching 14 bases. Germline V CDR1 and CDR2: SGHVS, FNYEAQ. CDR3 length: 17 residues. J lost 5 bases, V lost 5 bases, and 7 bases had no gene match. Written as DNA, the CDR3 is TGTGCCAGCAGCATCGGACTAGCGGGAGGAGGGACCGGGGAGCTGTTTTTT. Translation: CASSIGLAGGGTGELFF.

A remark on this clonotype: The library was built for alpha chains, so this beta chain is an off-target read and its size means little. V is TRBV12-3 or TRBV12-4 and J is TRBJ1-4; D is possibly TRBD1 (5 bases). V lost 6 bases to trimming and J lost 8 bases, with 19 bases between them. CDR3 length equals 15 residues. CDR3 DNA sequence: TGTGCCAGCAGACCCGGTATATCGCGGGGGGAAAAACTGTTTTTT. This codes for CASRPGISRGEKLFF.

This clonotype was observed many times. This beta chain was picked up by a library intended for alpha chains and is off target, so its count carries little meaning. The rearrangement links TRBV5-1 to TRBJ2-3, with no clear D. The length of the CDR3 is 14 residues. Trimming took 6 bases from V and 0 from J, leaving 11 bases between them. Per germline, CDR1 SGHRS and CDR2 YFSETQ. CDR3 bases: TGCGCCAGCAACGATGCGCGCAGCACAGATACGCAGTATTTT. Amino acids: CASNDARSTDTQYF.

This clonotype showed up many times. Because this beta chain is a stray read in a library intended to capture alpha chains, its abundance should not be given much weight. J is TRBJ2-1 and V is TRBV3-1; D is ambiguous. The CDR3 runs to 14 residues. CDR1 is LGHDT and CDR2 is YNNKEL in the germline V gene (reference sequence). V lost 4 bases to trimming and J lost 6 bases, with 13 bases between them. CDR3 region: CASSRSGESNEQFF. DNA of the CDR3: TGTGCCAGCAGCCGAAGTGGGGAAAGCAATGAGCAGTTCTTC.

By sample fraction, this clonotype is medium-sized. This beta chain is a stray read from a library made for alpha chains; its abundance is not meaningful. The V and J genes are TRBV11-2 and TRBJ1-1; D gene uncertain. CDR1 and CDR2 from the germline V gene are SGHAT and FQNNGV. Deletions cut 3 bases from V and 3 bases from J, with 8 bases between. The CDR3 sequence is 13 residues long. The CDR3 spells CASSFARDTEAFF. The CDR3 DNA follows: TGTGCCAGCAGCTTCGCGCGGGACACTGAAGCTTTCTTT.

This clonotype is deemed large. This beta chain represents an off-target read in a library built for alpha chains; its size is of limited meaning. The genes are TRBV5-1 and TRBJ2-7, with 13 positions matching TRBD2. V lost 0 bases to trimming and J lost 1 base; unmatched junction nucleotides: 10. The CDR3 loop spans 19 amino acids. CDR1 is SGHRS and CDR2 is YFSETQ in the germline V gene. The CDR3 loop is CASSLESSTSGRQSYEQYF. DNA for the CDR3: TGCGCCAGCAGCTTGGAGTCTTCGACTAGCGGGAGGCAATCCTACGAGCAGTACTTC.

This clonotype was seen a few times. For a library built for alpha chains, this beta chain is a stray read; little rests on its size. This chain links TRBV24-1 with TRBJ1-1; D gene ambiguous. CDR1 is KGHDR and CDR2 is SFDVKD in the germline V gene. CDR3 length: 13 amino acids. The germline V and J ends were trimmed by 8 bases and 2 bases, with 11 bases remaining between them. CDR3 nucleotide sequence: TGTGCCACCACGATGCGGGGAAACACTGAAGCTTTCTTT. Its translation: CATTMRGNTEAFF.

This clonotype turned up a few times. As an off-target read in a library built for alpha chains, this beta chain has a frequency of little significance. V and J are TRBV5-1 and TRBJ1-2; the D gene is possibly TRBD1 (6 bases). CDR3 length: 14 amino acids. From germline, CDR1 is SGHRS and CDR2 YFSETQ. V lost 1 base to trimming and J lost 2 bases, with 9 bases between them. CDR3 bases: TGCGCCAGCAGCTTGATAACAGGGAACTATGGCTACACCTTC. Protein product: CASSLITGNYGYTF. The complete variable domain, with remaining parts taken from reference TRBV5-1 and TRBJ1-2, reads KAGVTQTPRYLIKTRGQQVTLSCSPISGHRSVSWYQQTPGQGLQFLFEYFSETQRNKGNFPGRFSGRQFSNSRSEMNVSTLELGDSALYLCASSLITGNYGYTFGSGTRLTVV.

This clonotype was detected ten times or more. Since the library was made to target alpha chains, this beta chain is a stray read and its abundance is not meaningful. The chain carries TRBV5-1 and TRBJ2-1; D is unresolved. This CDR3 spans 13 amino acids. Trimming left V 5 bases short and J 4 bases short, with 10 bases between. Germline CDR1 is SGHRS and CDR2 is YFSETQ. The CDR3 here is CASRLGLYNEQFF. Here the CDR3 DNA reads TGCGCCAGCAGGCTCGGGCTTTACAATGAGCAGTTCTTC.

This clonotype was seen ten or more times. The library was built for alpha chains, so this beta chain is an off-target read and its size means little. V is TRBV19 and J is TRBJ2-2; no reliable D call. CDR3 size: 12 residues. Germline values: CDR1 LNHDA, CDR2 SQIVND (reference sequence). Trimming took off 5 bases at V and 6 bases at J, with 7 bases between the two ends. CDR3 region: CASSPDPGELFF. Written as DNA, the CDR3 is TGTGCCAGTAGTCCCGATCCCGGGGAGCTGTTTTTT. The full variable domain, in which reference TRBV19 and TRBJ2-2 provide the parts outside the CDR3, is DGGITQSPKYLFRKEGQNVTLSCEQNLNHDAMYWYRQDPGQGLRLIYYSQIVNDFQKGDIAEGYSVSREKKESFPLTVTSAQKNPTAFYLCASSPDPGELFFGEGSRLTVL.

This clonotype was seen only a few times. Little can be read into the size of this beta chain, an off-target read in a library designed for alpha chains. The chain joins TRBV10-3 to TRBJ2-2, with 11 positions matching TRBD1. Per germline, CDR1 ENHRY and CDR2 SYGVKD. This CDR3 contains 15 residues. The V gene end was trimmed by 7 bases and the J gene end by 4 bases; junction bases not matched to a gene: 5. The CDR3 here is CAINSGQGGTGELFF. The CDR3, as DNA: TGTGCCATCAACTCGGGACAGGGGGGCACCGGGGAGCTGTTTTTT.

This clonotype was seen more than once but under ten times. This beta chain is off target for a library built for alpha chains, so its abundance means little. The genes are TRBV24-1 and TRBJ2-3; tentative D call: TRBD1 (6 bases). CDR3 length equals 15 residues. Per germline, CDR1 KGHDR and CDR2 SFDVKD. V was clipped by 5 bases and J by 2 bases, with 13 bases between them. The CDR3 sequence is CATSGGGQPTDTQYF. DNA for the CDR3: TGTGCCACCAGTGGGGGCGGACAGCCCACAGATACGCAGTATTTT.

This clonotype appeared many times. This beta chain is an off-target read within a library intended for alpha chains, so its frequency means little. V usage is TRBV6-2 or TRBV6-3 and J usage is TRBJ1-2; D not resolved. The CDR3 runs to 14 residues. The V end was cut by 5 bases, the J end by 0 bases, with 10 bases between. The germline V gene encodes CDR1 MNHEY and CDR2 SVGEGT. As DNA, the CDR3 is TGTGCCAGCAGTGGGAGAGACTCTAACTATGGCTACACCTTC. Encoded protein: CASSGRDSNYGYTF.

This clonotype was detected only a few times. The library was designed around alpha chains, so this beta chain is a stray read whose abundance carries little weight. This chain uses TRBV6-6 with TRBJ1-5, with D maybe TRBD1 (5 bases). The CDR3 covers 16 residues. V gave up 0 bases and J gave up 3 bases, with 12 bases separating them. In germline, CDR1 is MNHNY, CDR2 SVGAGI (reference sequence). The CDR3 here is CASSYSIGADNQPQHF. In nucleotides, the CDR3 is TGTGCCAGCAGTTACTCGATTGGGGCAGACAATCAGCCCCAGCATTTT.

This clonotype occurred many times. Being off target in a library aimed at alpha chains, this beta chain has a size of little meaning. This chain links TRBV7-3 with TRBJ2-3; D could derive from TRBD1 or TRBD2 (5 bases each). This CDR3 is built from 17 residues. CDR1 and CDR2 (germline): SGHTA, FQGTGA. V was pared by 0 bases and J by 4 bases, with 17 bases between. The CDR3 coding sequence is TGTGCCAGCAGCTTAACCCCCGGGACCCTAACGCCAGATACGCAGTATTTT. Protein product: CASSLTPGTLTPDTQYF.

This clonotype was detected ten times or more. This beta chain lies outside the target of a library built for alpha chains; its clone size means little. The rearrangement uses TRBV30 and TRBJ1-1, with D perhaps TRBD1 (6 bases). V was pared by 3 bases and J by 5 bases, with 7 bases between. The germline gives CDR1 GTSNPN, CDR2 SVGIG (reference sequence). The CDR3 totals 11 residues. The CDR3 loop reads CAWSTGTEAFF. As DNA, the CDR3 is TGTGCCTGGAGCACAGGGACTGAAGCTTTCTTT. The whole variable domain, filled in from reference TRBV30 and TRBJ1-1, reads SQTIHQWPATLVQPVGSPLSLECTVEGTSNPNLYWYRQAAGRGLQLLFYSVGIGQISSEVPQNLSASRPQDRQFILSSKKLLLSDSGFYLCAWSTGTEAFFGQGTRLTVV.

Ten or more counts support this clonotype. Because the library targeted alpha chains, this beta chain is an off-target read whose size means little. V usage is TRBV9 and J usage is TRBJ2-1, with 11 bases identical to TRBD2. This CDR3 comprises 15 residues. V trimming: 3 bases; J trimming: 6 bases; junction bases outside the gene matches: 5. Germline V gene data show CDR1 as SGDLS and CDR2 as YYNGEE. The CDR3 sequence: CASSELAGDPNEQFF. For the CDR3, the DNA is TGTGCCAGCAGCGAACTAGCGGGAGACCCCAATGAGCAGTTCTTC.

Comment on this clonotype: The size of this beta chain means little, since it is a stray read in a library made for alpha chains. The rearrangement links TRBV4-3 to TRBJ1-1, with a weak D call TRBD1 (5 bases). The length of the CDR3 is 15 residues. In germline, CDR1 is LGHNA, CDR2 YSLEER. Deletions cut 0 bases from V and 5 bases from J, with 13 bases between. The CDR3 sequence: CASSQDPQGATEAFF. CDR3 nucleotide sequence: TGCGCCAGCAGCCAAGACCCGCAGGGTGCGACTGAAGCTTTCTTT.

This clonotype has only a few counts. Since it is a stray read in a library aimed at alpha chains, this beta chain has a size that is not meaningful. The genes are TRBV4-1 and TRBJ2-1; D gene unclear. Trimming took off 1 base at V and 6 bases at J, with 10 bases between the two ends. Germline lookup yields CDR1 MGHRA and CDR2 YSYEKL. The CDR3 contains 14 residues. This chain's CDR3 is CASSQVSGFNEQFF. DNA of the CDR3: TGCGCCAGCAGCCAAGTATCCGGGTTCAATGAGCAGTTCTTC.

This clonotype has ten or more counts. This beta chain turned up in a library designed for alpha chains; as an off-target read, its abundance says little. V gene TRBV10-2 combines with J gene TRBJ2-5; no clear D. V lost 0 bases and J 5 bases, leaving 10 bases between the germline ends. The germline gives CDR1 WSHSY, CDR2 SAAADI. The CDR3 has 14 residues. CDR3 protein: CASSESSTRETQYF. CDR3 DNA: TGCGCCAGCAGTGAGTCCTCCACCCGGGAGACCCAGTACTTC.

This clonotype ranks as medium-sized. Because the library targeted alpha chains, this beta chain is an off-target read whose size means little. The chain combines TRBV15 with TRBJ2-7; D gene uncertain. Trimming took off 4 bases at V and 2 bases at J, with 15 bases between the two ends. Per the germline V gene, CDR1 is LNHNV and CDR2 is YYDKDF (reference sequence). The CDR3 runs 15 residues. The CDR3 region is CATSKRNSPPYEQYF. CDR3 DNA: TGTGCCACCAGCAAAAGGAACAGCCCTCCCTACGAGCAGTACTTC.